Listed here are 2 T cell receptor beta chains from one sample, sequenced in a study of blood T cells in healthy people across ages. The authors ran a second PCR of about 6 to 11 cycles using a sample-barcoded 5' primer and a J-beta primer mix. TCRdb redid the calling of the 5' RACE reads with MiXCR, one entry per CDR3 protein. The sample consists of fewer than 900,000 distinct CDR3 sequences, 45% to 50% of them appearing once. The sequencing sample was made of blood. The source is an older woman in good health.

This clonotype was observed a handful of times. The V and J genes are TRBV28 and TRBJ2-7; possible D gene TRBD2, 7 bases. V lost 7 bases and J lost 4, with 11 bases in between. Germline CDR1 is MDHEN and CDR2 is SYDVKM. The CDR3 sequence is 12 residues long. CDR3 amino acids: CASKGGVYEQYF. In DNA, the CDR3 is TGTGCCAGCAAAGGGGGGGTGTACGAGCAGTACTTC.

The chain has TRBV20-1 and TRBJ1-3; D is uncertain. The CDR3 loop spans 15 amino acids. Looked up from germline, CDR1 is DFQATT and CDR2 is SNEGSKA (reference sequence). Trimming took off 3 bases at V and 0 bases at J, with 12 bases between the two ends. CDR3 DNA sequence: TGCAGTGCTAGCTCTGGGCAGGACTCTGGAAACACCATATATTTT. Translation: CSASSGQDSGNTIYF.